The text below deals with one T cell receptor beta chain. What it binds is unknown. These data originate in a study of T cell responses to AZD1222 COVID-19 vaccine. Study results and caveats: Of spike-specific TCRs, nearly half reportedly target regions left unmutated in variants.

Sequenced by immunoSEQ multiplex PCR; TCRdb stores in-frame clones only, minus some. The sample has more than 95,000 clones; around nine tenths are singletons. With 5 bases clipped from V and 7 bases from J, the junction kept 14 bases outside the gene matches. The CDR3 is made up of 16 amino acids. Germline assignment: CDR1 KGHSH and CDR2 LQKENI. The source was peripheral blood, collected on day 0 of AZD1222 vaccination. The clonotype was recovered from an adult in good health. J is TRBJ1-5 and V is TRBV18; 7 bases match TRBD1. This CDR3 reads CASSAETGVLWQPQHF. The CDR3 nucleotides read TGTGCCAGCTCAGCCGAAACAGGGGTTTTATGGCAGCCCCAGCATTTT.